The next 5 T cell receptor beta chains were all read from a single sample in a study of sequential checkpoint blockade in melanoma. Documented treatment: randomized to nivolumab then ipilimumab (arm A) or the reverse (arm B). Clones were sequenced by immunoSEQ multiplex PCR, and TCRdb holds only the in-frame ones, with some missing. The sample gives 6,000 to 6,500 clones, more than 25% of which show up once; 9.8% is in the top ten. The material sequenced was tumor tissue (inferred from file names), taken from a patient given nivolumab and ipilimumab in sequence. These receptors all stem from a human donor with melanoma.

This chain connects TRBV11-3 to TRBJ2-7, with 7 bases matching TRBD2. Germline values: CDR1 SGHNT, CDR2 YENEEA. With 5 bases clipped from V and 3 bases from J, the junction kept 7 bases outside the gene matches. This CDR3 region has 14 residues. The CDR3: CASSDWEGSYEQYF. For the CDR3, the DNA is TGTGCCAGCAGCGATTGGGAGGGGAGCTACGAGCAGTACTTC.

This clone was observed a handful of times. V gene TRBV6-8 combines with J gene TRBJ1-2; 8 bases agree with TRBD1. Germline trimming cut 2 bases from V and 3 bases from J; bases unmatched to any gene: 11. The CDR3 sequence is 17 residues long. In germline, CDR1 is MNHGY, CDR2 SAAAGT. CDR3 protein: CASSYSDRGLGDYGYTF. The CDR3 nucleotides are TGTGCCAGCAGTTACAGCGACAGGGGACTTGGGGACTATGGCTACACCTTC.

This chain links TRBV5-1 with TRBJ1-1; D is undetermined. Germline assignment: CDR1 SGHRS and CDR2 YFSETQ. Trimming removed 0 bases at V and 1 base at J, with 10 bases between. The CDR3 contains 15 residues. CDR3 amino acids: CASSLVRSANTEAFF. The CDR3, as DNA: TGCGCCAGCAGCTTGGTTCGGAGCGCGAACACTGAAGCTTTCTTT.

This clone occurred a few times. J is TRBJ1-4 and V is TRBV6-8, with D possibly being TRBD1 (6 bases). There are 20 residues in the CDR3. The V and J ends lost 0 bases and 0 bases respectively, with 20 bases between them. CDR1 and CDR2 (germline): MNHGY, SAAAGT. DNA for the CDR3: TGTGCCAGCAGTTACTCCTCATACGACAGGCGAGGGCCAACTAATGAAAAACTGTTTTTT. Translating gives CASSYSSYDRRGPTNEKLFF.

The rearrangement uses TRBV6-8 and TRBJ2-7, with D possibly TRBD2 on 6 matching bases. The CDR3 has 16 amino acids. Germline V gives CDR1 MNHGY, CDR2 SAAAGT. The germline V and J ends were trimmed by 6 bases and 3 bases, with 21 bases remaining between them. CDR3 sequence: CASRDFAGGPIYEQYF. CDR3 bases: TGTGCCAGCAGAGATTTCGCCGGGGGACCGATCTACGAGCAGTACTTC.